This record concerns one T cell receptor (beta chain) sequence. The sample belongs to a study of blood T cell repertoires in COVID-19. Study-wide context: The United States, Italy and Spain supplied acute and convalescent COVID-19 samples. T cells, B-cell-depleted T cells, or PBMCs supplied cDNA or gDNA.

As processed by the authors: Reference gene primers were amplified, and this amplification served to estimate nucleated cell counts. The protocol was immunoSEQ multiplex PCR, while the TCRdb copy is restricted to in-frame clones and leaves out a portion. That table furnishes V, J and clone size, whereas the DNA furnished D and trimming. In the table there are some 160,000 clones, 75% to 90% of which are singletons. V dropped 1 base and J dropped 5; count of bases not matched to a gene: 4. This CDR3 has 15 amino acids. CDR1 is LGHNA and CDR2 is YSLEER in the germline V gene. The source of this sequence is a woman aged 55-69 years with active COVID-19. The rearrangement uses TRBV4-3 and TRBJ1-5; TRBD1 matches at 8 bases. Sequenced input: peripheral blood. The CDR3 nucleotides read TGCGCCAGCAGCCAAGGCGACAGGGGAGATCAGCCCCAGCATTTT. Protein sequence: CASSQGDRGDQPQHF.